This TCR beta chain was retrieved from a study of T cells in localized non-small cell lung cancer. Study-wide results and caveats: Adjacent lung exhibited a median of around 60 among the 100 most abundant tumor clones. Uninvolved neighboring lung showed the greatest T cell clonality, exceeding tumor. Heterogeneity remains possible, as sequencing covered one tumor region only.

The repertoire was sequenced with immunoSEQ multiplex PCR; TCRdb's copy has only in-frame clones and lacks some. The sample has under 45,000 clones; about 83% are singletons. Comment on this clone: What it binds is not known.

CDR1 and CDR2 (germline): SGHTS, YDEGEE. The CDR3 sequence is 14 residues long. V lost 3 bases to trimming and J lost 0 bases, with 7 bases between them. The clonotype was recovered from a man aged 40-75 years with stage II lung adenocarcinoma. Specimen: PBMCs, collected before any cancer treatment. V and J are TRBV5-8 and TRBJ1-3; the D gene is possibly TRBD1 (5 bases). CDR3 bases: TGTGCCAGCAGCTCGGACACCTCTGGAAACACCATATATTTT. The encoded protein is CASSSDTSGNTIYF.